Listed below are T cell receptor beta chains from one sample, sequenced in a study of CD8 T cells in ankylosing spondylitis. TCRdb reanalysed the 5' RACE reads using MiXCR and keeps one entry per CDR3 protein. The sample records approximately 290,000 distinct CDR3 sequences, roughly 20% being singletons. Sequenced input: blood, either unsorted or a sorted T cell fraction (not recorded which). These receptor sequences come from a female donor with ankylosing spondylitis or in good health (not recorded which). Each CDR3 is given with its conserved first and last residue. Each record gives: clone size, D gene, J gene, V gene, CDR3 protein. The D gene is left open where the match is weak. Size is omitted from some rows. Given values are once, few, many or a class for expanded clones.

clone_size: few
d_call: .
j_call: TRBJ2-1
v_call: TRBV5-1
cdr3_aa: CASSAGTPYNEQFF

clone_size: few
d_call: TRBD2
j_call: TRBJ2-1
v_call: TRBV20-1
cdr3_aa: CSARDPGGSGRANEQFF

clone_size: .
d_call: .
j_call: TRBJ1-1
v_call: TRBV6-5
cdr3_aa: CASSYGRSNTEAFF

clone_size: .
d_call: .
j_call: TRBJ1-2
v_call: TRBV7-2
cdr3_aa: CASSLSPIYGYTF

clone_size: .
d_call: .
j_call: TRBJ1-1
v_call: TRBV20-1
cdr3_aa: CSASSAVQGTEAFF

clone_size: .
d_call: .
j_call: TRBJ2-7
v_call: TRBV19
cdr3_aa: CASSIRYESYEQYF

clone_size: few
d_call: TRBD1
j_call: TRBJ2-2
v_call: TRBV19
cdr3_aa: CASSATGGVGELFF

clone_size: few
d_call: .
j_call: TRBJ1-2
v_call: TRBV20-1
cdr3_aa: CSATWGVSYGYTF

clone_size: many
d_call: .
j_call: TRBJ1-2
v_call: TRBV20-1
cdr3_aa: CSANGGYGYTF

clone_size: .
d_call: TRBD2
j_call: TRBJ2-1
v_call: TRBV20-1
cdr3_aa: CSASVQLAGDNEQFF

clone_size: .
d_call: .
j_call: TRBJ1-1
v_call: TRBV28
cdr3_aa: CASSQQAVNTEAFF

clone_size: .
d_call: .
j_call: TRBJ1-2
v_call: TRBV27
cdr3_aa: CASKSGGMGFRRYTF

clone_size: .
d_call: TRBD2
j_call: TRBJ2-1
v_call: TRBV28
cdr3_aa: CASSRLRLARNNEQFF

clone_size: .
d_call: .
j_call: TRBJ2-1
v_call: TRBV20-1
cdr3_aa: CSAGGRRPSYNEQFF

clone_size: .
d_call: .
j_call: TRBJ1-1
v_call: TRBV12-3/TRBV12-4
cdr3_aa: CASSNRPHPEAFF

clone_size: .
d_call: TRBD1
j_call: TRBJ2-1
v_call: TRBV7-2
cdr3_aa: CASRVTGVSYNEQFF

clone_size: many
d_call: .
j_call: TRBJ1-5
v_call: TRBV28
cdr3_aa: CGSARGNQPQHF

clone_size: .
d_call: .
j_call: TRBJ2-5
v_call: TRBV5-1
cdr3_aa: CASSLSGNRETETQYF

clone_size: .
d_call: TRBD1
j_call: TRBJ1-2
v_call: TRBV29-1
cdr3_aa: CSVLDRGAYGYTF

clone_size: many
d_call: .
j_call: TRBJ2-1
v_call: TRBV28
cdr3_aa: CASSLIGEVGVYLEQFF

clone_size: .
d_call: .
j_call: TRBJ2-3
v_call: TRBV9
cdr3_aa: CASSVGSADTQYF

clone_size: .
d_call: TRBD1
j_call: TRBJ2-5
v_call: TRBV18
cdr3_aa: CASSPMDRVQETQYF

clone_size: many
d_call: .
j_call: TRBJ1-6
v_call: TRBV20-1
cdr3_aa: CSARDGTANSPLHF

clone_size: few
d_call: .
j_call: TRBJ2-1
v_call: TRBV7-2
cdr3_aa: CASSLRDGDSNEQFF

clone_size: few
d_call: .
j_call: TRBJ2-7
v_call: TRBV20-1
cdr3_aa: CSARVLEQYF

clone_size: few
d_call: .
j_call: TRBJ2-7
v_call: TRBV18
cdr3_aa: CASSPGNPYEQYF

clone_size: .
d_call: .
j_call: TRBJ2-3
v_call: TRBV20-1
cdr3_aa: CSARGGDGTDTQYF

clone_size: few
d_call: .
j_call: TRBJ2-7
v_call: TRBV20-1
cdr3_aa: CSVAPGTSYEQYF

clone_size: .
d_call: .
j_call: TRBJ1-2
v_call: TRBV2
cdr3_aa: CASSERQRGYTF

clone_size: many
d_call: .
j_call: TRBJ2-3
v_call: TRBV24-1
cdr3_aa: CATSDGPTDTQYF

clone_size: few
d_call: .
j_call: TRBJ2-1
v_call: TRBV5-1
cdr3_aa: CASSVSSGPEQFF